What follows are 23 T cell receptor beta chains derived from one specimen sequenced in a study of T cells in Graves' hyperthyroidism and ophthalmopathy. Researchers took RNA transcripts and amplified the TCR beta CDR3 regions from them. First-round RT-PCR targeting the TCR CDR3 was performed with the HTBI primer set. TCRdb reprocessed the multiplex PCR reads via MiXCR and lists one record per CDR3 protein. The sample includes approximately 300,000 distinct CDR3 sequences, approximately 18% seen only once; the top ten take approximately 35%. The sequenced material came from blood. These TCRs come from a man aged 50 or older with Graves' ophthalmopathy.

The sample holds a few counts of this clonotype. The J gene is TRBJ2-2, the V gene TRBV6-4; D may be TRBD2 (5 bases). The CDR3 is 14 amino acids. CDR1 is MRHNA and CDR2 is SNTAGT in the germline V gene. Trimming left V 7 bases short and J 2 bases short, with 11 bases between. The CDR3 nucleotides are TGTGCCAGCAAAGAGACTACCAACACCGGGGAGCTGTTTTTT. Amino acid sequence: CASKETTNTGELFF.

The chain has TRBV24-1 and TRBJ2-1; D gene uncertain. This CDR3 has 13 residues. The V gene lost 6 bases and the J gene lost 5 bases, with 10 bases spanning the gap. Germline values: CDR1 KGHDR, CDR2 SFDVKD. The CDR3 protein is CATSRTVDNEQFF. CDR3 DNA sequence: TGTGCCACCAGTCGGACGGTCGACAATGAGCAGTTCTTC.

This clonotype showed up many times. The rearrangement uses TRBV7-6 and TRBJ2-7; D may match TRBD1 or TRBD2 (6 bases each). The germline V gene has CDR1 SGHVS and CDR2 FNYEAQ. V was shortened by 1 base and J by 2 bases, with 15 bases between the two germline ends. The CDR3 runs to 16 residues. The CDR3 DNA is TGTGCCAGCAGCTTAGATGAAGGGGGGATGGCCTACGAGCAGTACTTC. Amino acids: CASSLDEGGMAYEQYF.

This clonotype was seen a few times. The rearrangement links TRBV3-1 to TRBJ1-2; a possible D gene is TRBD1 (5 bases). The V end lost 2 bases, the J end lost 4 bases, and 8 bases lay between the germline ends. The CDR3 runs 13 residues. Germline CDR1 LGHDT, CDR2 YNNKEL (reference sequence). This CDR3 reads CASSQPRGYGYTF. CDR3 in DNA: TGTGCCAGCAGCCAACCGAGGGGCTATGGCTACACCTTC.

This clonotype showed up many times. The chain is built from TRBV5-1 and TRBJ2-7, with D maybe TRBD2 (5 bases). V was shortened by 1 base and J by 2 bases, with 13 bases between the two germline ends. Germline-derived CDR1 and CDR2 are SGHRS and YFSETQ. The CDR3 totals 15 residues. Here the CDR3 reads CASSLWSGKTYEQYF. The CDR3 DNA sequence: TGCGCCAGCAGCTTGTGGTCCGGGAAAACCTACGAGCAGTACTTC.

At least ten counts were recorded for this clonotype. The chain recombines TRBV2 with TRBJ2-7; D not certain. This CDR3 has 14 amino acids. Trimming took off 2 bases at V and 1 base at J, with 9 bases between the two ends. Germline CDR1 and CDR2: SNHLY and FYNNEI. The CDR3 coding sequence is TGTGCCAGCAGTGAACTGCCCTATTCCTACGAGCAGTACTTC. Its translation: CASSELPYSYEQYF.

This clonotype was detected many times. The chain combines TRBV18 with TRBJ1-3; 7 bases agree with TRBD1. Germline assignment: CDR1 KGHSH and CDR2 LQKENI. CDR3 length equals 17 residues. V trimming: 4 bases; J trimming: 3 bases; junction bases outside the gene matches: 12. This CDR3 reads CASSRGDSPLVGNTIYF. The CDR3 DNA reads TGTGCCAGCTCACGAGGGGACAGCCCGCTTGTTGGAAACACCATATATTTT.

Comment on this clonotype: A much larger clone lies a single base off, so this may be a read error. The rearrangement joins TRBV18 to TRBJ2-5, with D uncertain. In germline, CDR1 is KGHSH, CDR2 LQKENI. The CDR3 is 15 amino acids. The CDR3 DNA is TGTGTCAGCTCACCACCCTTGGGCAACCAAGAGACCCAGTACTTC. Protein product: CVSSPPLGNQETQYF.

This rearrangement joins TRBV7-3 to TRBJ2-5; no clear D gene. V was shortened by 2 bases and J by 5 bases, with 12 bases between the two germline ends. The length of the CDR3 is 14 residues. Per germline, CDR1 SGHTA and CDR2 FQGTGA. As DNA, the CDR3 is TGTGCCAGCAGCTTAGACATTGTTTCCGAGACCCAGTACTTC. Translation gives CASSLDIVSETQYF.

The chain employs TRBV6-1 and TRBJ1-5, with a weak D call TRBD1 (5 bases). The CDR3 is 16 residues long. CDR1 MNHNS and CDR2 SASEGT come from the germline V gene. The V gene lost 6 bases and the J gene lost 4 bases, with 19 bases spanning the gap. Here the CDR3 reads CASSPTGGRRNQPQHF. The CDR3 DNA sequence: TGTGCCAGCAGCCCGACCGGGGGGAGGAGAAATCAGCCCCAGCATTTT.

The chain combines TRBV15 with TRBJ2-5; D gene uncertain. V lost 4 bases and J 1 base, leaving 13 bases between the germline ends. Germline V gene sequence: CDR1 LNHNV, CDR2 YYDKDF (reference sequence). This CDR3 has 15 amino acids. The CDR3 coding sequence is TGTGCCACCAGCAATTCCCATGGCAGCCAAGAGACCCAGTACTTC. It translates to CATSNSHGSQETQYF.

The CDR3 nucleotides read TGTGCCACCAGTGATCCCTACTACGAGCAGTACTTC. It is translated as CATSDPYYEQYF. The V gene is TRBV24-1, the J gene TRBJ2-7; D ambiguous. The CDR3 is made up of 12 amino acids. The V gene lost 3 bases and the J gene lost 3 bases, with 5 bases spanning the gap. The germline CDR1 and CDR2 sequences are KGHDR and SFDVKD.

This clonotype was counted many times. This chain joins TRBV12-3 or TRBV12-4 and TRBJ2-3; 7 bases fit TRBD2. The CDR3 covers 15 residues. The V segment lost 6 bases and the J segment 0 bases; nucleotides outside the gene matches: 6. CDR3 amino acids: CASSWDGGSTDTQYF. DNA of the CDR3: TGTGCCAGCAGCTGGGACGGGGGGAGCACAGATACGCAGTATTTT.

This clonotype was seen repeatedly, ten times or more. V and J are TRBV29-1 and TRBJ2-1, with a tentative D call TRBD2 (6 bases). The CDR3 totals 13 residues. Trimming removed 3 bases from V and 1 base from J, with 7 bases in between. The germline gives CDR1 SQVTM, CDR2 ANQGSEA. CDR3 bases: TGCAGCGTTGAGGAGGGGTCCTACAATGAGCAGTTCTTC. Translating gives CSVEEGSYNEQFF.

The chain carries TRBV14 and TRBJ2-7, with TRBD2 matching 9 bases. The CDR3 totals 15 residues. Germline V lookup: CDR1 SGHDN, CDR2 FVKESK. The junction had 10 bases not matched to a gene; V was cut back by 6 bases and J by 4 bases. CDR3 amino acids: CASSSAWTSDYEQYF. Written as DNA, the CDR3 is TGTGCCAGCAGTTCCGCGTGGACTAGCGATTACGAGCAGTACTTC. Full variable domain (rest looked up from reference TRBV14 and TRBJ2-7): EAGVTQFPSHSVIEKGQTVTLRCDPISGHDNLYWYRRVMGKEIKFLLHFVKESKQDESGMPNNRFLAERTGGTYSTLKVQPAELEDSGVYFCASSSAWTSDYEQYFGPGTRLTVT.

The chain links TRBV5-1 to TRBJ2-2; D perhaps matches TRBD1 (6 bases). Trimming took 4 bases from V and 4 from J, leaving 14 bases between them. The CDR3 is 15 amino acids. Germline assignment: CDR1 SGHRS and CDR2 YFSETQ. This CDR3 is CASSANRVCTGELFF. The CDR3 DNA reads as TGCGCCAGCAGCGCGAACAGGGTTTGCACCGGGGAGCTGTTTTTT.

This clonotype was detected a few times. The chain joins TRBV9 to TRBJ2-7; TRBD2 matches 10 bases. In germline, CDR1 is SGDLS, CDR2 YYNGEE. The CDR3 is 14 amino acids. V shed 3 bases, J shed 6 bases, and the junction held 6 bases outside the gene matches. CDR3 region: CASSALAGGAEQYF. CDR3 coding DNA: TGTGCCAGCAGCGCTTTAGCGGGAGGAGCCGAGCAGTACTTC.

This clonotype was seen many times. J is TRBJ1-2 and V is TRBV6-2 or TRBV6-3; D is ambiguous. Per the germline V gene, CDR1 is MNHEY and CDR2 is SVGEGT. Trimming removed 6 bases from V and 8 bases from J, with 16 bases in between. CDR3 length: 13 residues. For the CDR3, the DNA is TGTGCCAGCAGACCTGGAGGAGGGAAGGGCTACACCTTC. Its translation: CASRPGGGKGYTF.

V is TRBV10-3 and J is TRBJ2-3; 9 bases align to TRBD2. J gave up 4 bases and V 2 bases, and 4 bases lay outside the gene matches. Germline V gene sequence: CDR1 ENHRY, CDR2 SYGVKD. The CDR3 has 15 amino acids. The CDR3 coding sequence is TGTGCCATCAGTGAGGTAGCGGGAGCCCCAGATACGCAGTATTTT. Translation gives CAISEVAGAPDTQYF.

The V and J genes are TRBV18 and TRBJ2-5; 7 positions agree with TRBD2. This CDR3 comprises 16 residues. The trim removed 2 bases at V and 5 bases at J, leaving 11 bases unmatched. Germline assignment: CDR1 KGHSH and CDR2 LQKENI. CDR3 bases: TGTGCCAGCTCACCATTACCCGCGGGAGTAGCGGAGACCCAGTACTTC. Translated, it gives CASSPLPAGVAETQYF.

This clonotype was seen at least ten times. The J gene is TRBJ1-5, the V gene TRBV28; 7 bases line up with TRBD1. V gave up 7 bases and J gave up 5 bases; unmatched junction bases: 11. Per the germline V gene, CDR1 is MDHEN and CDR2 is SYDVKM. The CDR3 spans 15 residues. CDR3 sequence (DNA): TGTGCCAGCACCCTGTCAGGGGGAAGGGATCAGCCCCAGCATTTT. It is translated as CASTLSGGRDQPQHF.

This clonotype was picked up many times. The genes are TRBV30 and TRBJ2-5; D is unresolved. Trimming cost V 0 bases and J 7 bases, with 9 bases left between them. CDR1 is GTSNPN, CDR2 SVGIG, per germline (reference sequence). The CDR3 has 12 residues. The CDR3 region is CAWSVSSGTQYF. The DNA of the CDR3 is TGTGCCTGGAGTGTATCCTCGGGGACCCAGTACTTC.

At least ten counts were recorded for this clonotype. The rearrangement uses TRBV30 and TRBJ2-3, with 7 bases matching TRBD1. V shed 0 bases and J 3 bases; nucleotides not matched to a gene: 0. Germline values: CDR1 GTSNPN, CDR2 SVGIG (reference sequence). The CDR3 runs to 13 residues. The DNA for the CDR3 is TGTGCCTGGAGTGTACAGGGGACAGATACGCAGTATTTT. It specifies CAWSVQGTDTQYF. Variable domain in full (rest from reference TRBV30 and TRBJ2-3): SQTIHQWPATLVQPVGSPLSLECTVEGTSNPNLYWYRQAAGRGLQLLFYSVGIGQISSEVPQNLSASRPQDRQFILSSKKLLLSDSGFYLCAWSVQGTDTQYFGPGTRLTVL.